A single sample gave rise to the 7 T cell receptor beta chains below, sequenced in a study of identical twins (dated by TCRdb to 2016 to 2017). Library prep was done by 5' RACE. The instrument given in TCRdb is Illumina HiSeq 2000. TCRdb reworked the public reads: Q25 trimming with fastp, MiXCR clone assembly, productive beta chains retained. One record per CDR3 amino acid sequence lists the most common genes and DNA. The sample data list some 1,600,000 distinct CDR3 sequences, and under 35% of these were observed just once. The biggest ten clones account for approximately 0.29% of the sample. Material: cord blood. These receptors were taken from a newborn girl in good health.

This clonotype has more than one count but fewer than ten. The V gene is TRBV10-3, the J gene TRBJ2-7; 12 bases agree with TRBD2. This CDR3 is built from 17 residues. CDR1 ENHRY and CDR2 SYGVKD come from the germline V gene. The V segment lost 10 bases and the J segment 7 bases; nucleotides outside the gene matches: 20. The CDR3 nucleotides read TGTGCCACCAGACTAGCGGGGGTGGACAGCTCCTACAATGAGCAGTACTTC. Translated, it gives CATRLAGVDSSYNEQYF.

This clonotype was counted between two and nine times. J is TRBJ2-1 and V is TRBV20-1; 8 bases are shared with TRBD2. The CDR3 has 13 residues. Unmatched junction bases numbered 5, after V lost 1 base and J lost 9 bases. The germline V gene encodes CDR1 DFQATT and CDR2 SNEGSKA (reference sequence). Here the CDR3 DNA reads TGCAGTGCTAGAGTAGTAGCGGGAACTGAGCAGTTCTTC. It yields the protein CSARVVAGTEQFF.

This clonotype was seen repeatedly, ten times or more. The V call is TRBV29-1, the J call TRBJ2-7; the D gene is possibly TRBD2 (6 bases). Trimming took 3 bases from V and 7 from J, leaving 16 bases between them. Germline CDR1 is SQVTM and CDR2 is ANQGSEA. The CDR3 totals 13 residues. The CDR3 spells CSVDKVTGGEQYF. The CDR3 coding sequence is TGCAGCGTTGATAAGGTGACCGGGGGAGAGCAGTACTTC.

This clonotype was seen at least ten times. This sequence joins TRBV27 and TRBJ2-5; D gene unclear. The germline V gene has CDR1 MNHEY and CDR2 SMNVEV (reference sequence). V was shortened by 4 bases and J by 5 bases, with 14 bases between the two germline ends. CDR3 size: 14 residues. CDR3 amino acids: CASSSPGLGETQYF. The CDR3 nucleotides are TGTGCCAGCAGTTCTCCGGGCCTTGGGGAGACCCAGTACTTC.

This clonotype occurred once. A read error may be the cause here, since a much bigger clone is one base away. The chain couples TRBV6-5 to TRBJ2-1, with D possibly TRBD2 on 7 matching bases. CDR3 length: 16 residues. V was pared by 0 bases and J by 6 bases, with 15 bases between. Germline loops: CDR1 MNHEY, CDR2 SVGAGI. The CDR3 DNA reads as TGTGCCAGCAGTTACTCGTTAGTGGGAGGGGGCAATGAGCAGTTCTTC. Its protein is CASSYSLVGGGNEQFF.

This chain links TRBV6-1 with TRBJ2-5; D might be TRBD2 (6 bases). The end of the DNA is better explained by TRBJ2-7, so the J call may be wrong. The CDR3 sequence is 15 residues long. The germline gives CDR1 MNHNS, CDR2 SASEGT. CDR3 nucleotide sequence: TGTGCCAGCAGTGACCCGGAGGGAGTCACCTACGAGCAGTACTTC. Translated: CASSDPEGVTYEQYF.

This clonotype was counted a single time. The chain links TRBV28 to TRBJ2-1; D may match TRBD1 or TRBD2 (5 bases each). Germline V lookup: CDR1 MDHEN, CDR2 SYDVKM. The CDR3 totals 12 residues. V lost 5 bases, J lost 14 bases, and 16 bases lay in between. The CDR3 spells CASSPGIGTKFF. The DNA for the CDR3 is TGTGCCAGCAGTCCGGGGATAGGGACGAAGTTCTTC.